Listed below are T cell receptor beta chains from one sample, sequenced in a study of T cell responses to AZD1222 COVID-19 vaccine. Measured with immunoSEQ multiplex PCR; TCRdb has only the in-frame clones, and not every one. The table has about 130,000 clones, 89% seen once. The sample consisted of peripheral blood, taken on day 0 of AZD1222 vaccination. The source of these receptors is an adult in good health. Both conserved end residues are part of each CDR3. A D gene is named only where the DNA matches it firmly. Clone size is not always given. Where it is, it says once, few, many or a class for expanded clones.

j_call	v_call	d_call	clone_size	cdr3_aa	cdr3_nt
TRBJ1-2	TRBV5-4	-	-	CASSPLPGEGGYTF	TGTGCCAGCAGCCCTCTCCCAGGGGAGGGTGGCTACACCTTC
TRBJ1-1	TRBV19	-	-	CASRDRSLSEAFF	TGTGCCAGTAGGGACCGATCCCTATCTGAAGCTTTCTTT
TRBJ2-2	TRBV3-1/TRBV3-2	-	-	CASSQDQRNTGELFF	TGTGCCAGCAGCCAAGATCAACGGAACACCGGGGAGCTGTTTTTT
TRBJ1-6	TRBV30	-	-	CAWNWRGANSPLHF	TGTGCCTGGAATTGGAGGGGAGCTAATTCACCCCTCCACTTT
TRBJ1-2	TRBV4-3	-	-	CASSRSGVDGYTF	TGCGCCAGCAGCCGGTCCGGGGTCGATGGCTACACCTTC
TRBJ1-1	TRBV14	-	-	CASSQEVRGRAFF	TGTGCCAGCAGCCAAGAGGTACGTGGGAGAGCTTTCTTT
TRBJ1-2	TRBV12-3/TRBV12-4	TRBD1	-	CASKGQGQYGYTF	TGTGCCAGCAAGGGACAGGGCCAATATGGCTACACCTTC
TRBJ2-7	TRBV19	-	few	CASSIPGAFYEQYF	TGTGCCAGTAGTATCCCCGGGGCCTTCTACGAGCAGTACTTC
TRBJ1-1	TRBV12-5	-	-	CASGLVSRAEAFF	TGTGCTAGTGGTTTGGTAAGTAGGGCTGAAGCTTTCTTT
TRBJ2-7	TRBV30	-	-	CAWGSVGETRLSLYEQYF	TGTGCCTGGGGTTCGGTAGGTGAAACCCGCCTCTCCCTCTACGAGCAGTACTTC
TRBJ1-2	TRBV6-5	-	-	CASMGRGDYGYTF	TGTGCCAGCATGGGTAGGGGAGACTATGGCTACACCTTC
TRBJ1-6	TRBV4-2	TRBD1	-	CASSQEPGQGNSPLHF	TGTGCCAGCAGCCAGGAACCGGGACAGGGAAATTCACCCCTCCACTTT
TRBJ1-1	TRBV19	TRBD1	-	CATEGQANTEAFF	TGTGCCACCGAGGGACAGGCGAACACTGAAGCTTTCTTT
TRBJ1-1	TRBV12-5	-	-	CASGDSVRVLKDTEAFF	TGTGCTAGTGGGGACTCGGTCAGGGTATTGAAGGACACTGAAGCTTTCTTT
TRBJ2-5	TRBV5-1	TRBD2	-	CASGRGQETQYF	TGCGCCAGCGGGAGGGGACAAGAGACCCAGTACTTC
TRBJ2-5	TRBV11-2	TRBD2	once	CASSPGASGGTETQYF	TGTGCCAGCAGCCCGGGGGCGAGCGGGGGGACGGAGACCCAGTACTTC
TRBJ1-2	TRBV7-2	-	-	CASSLYLLTDGYTF	TGTGCCAGCAGCTTATACCTTCTTACGGATGGCTACACCTTC
TRBJ2-7	TRBV9	-	-	CASSVGDRYYEQYF	TGTGCCAGCAGCGTGGGGGACCGATACTACGAGCAGTACTTC
TRBJ2-3	TRBV6-4	-	-	CASSVAYTDTQYF	TGTGCCAGCAGTGTGGCCTACACAGATACGCAGTATTTT
TRBJ2-7	TRBV5-6	-	once	CASSIGRSSYEQYF	TGTGCCAGCAGCATCGGACGGAGCTCCTACGAGCAGTACTTC
TRBJ1-1	TRBV7-3	-	-	CASSLTLATEAFF	TGTGCCAGCAGCTTAACGTTGGCCACTGAAGCTTTCTTT
TRBJ2-5	TRBV5-1	TRBD2	-	CASSVGTSEETQYF	TGCGCCAGCAGCGTCGGGACTAGCGAGGAGACCCAGTACTTC
TRBJ2-1	TRBV7-2	-	few	CASAGATHNSEQFF	TGTGCCAGCGCAGGGGCTACCCACAACTCAGAGCAGTTCTTC
TRBJ1-1	TRBV3-1/TRBV3-2	-	-	CASSTQGARGTEAFF	TGTGCCAGCAGCACACAGGGCGCGAGGGGCACTGAAGCTTTCTTT
TRBJ1-2	TRBV19	-	-	CASSRQGFLYGYTF	TGTGCCAGTAGTAGGCAGGGTTTCCTCTATGGCTACACCTTC